These T cell receptor beta chains were read from a single sample in a study of T cells in Graves' hyperthyroidism and ophthalmopathy. A single record per CDR3 protein comes from TCRdb applying MiXCR to the multiplex PCR reads. The sample shows approximately 720,000 distinct CDR3 sequences, roughly a sixth of them seen only once. Source material: blood. Receptors originate from a woman between 45 and 65 years old with Graves' hyperthyroidism that later progressed to Graves' ophthalmopathy. Each CDR3 is given with its conserved first and last residue. The order of the fields is D gene, clone size, J gene, V gene, CDR3 protein, CDR3 DNA. The D gene is left open where the match is weak. Some rows have no size entry. The others give once, few or many, or a class for an expanded clone.

NA	many	TRBJ1-2	TRBV20-1	CSASLGAGMQLYGYTF	TGCAGTGCTAGCCTCGGGGCGGGGATGCAACTCTATGGCTACACCTTC
NA	many	TRBJ1-5	TRBV11-2	CASSLEWNSNQPQHF	TGTGCCAGCAGCTTAGAATGGAATAGCAATCAGCCCCAGCATTTT
NA	many	TRBJ1-1	TRBV18	CASSPEREAFF	TGTGCCAGCTCACCAGAGAGGGAAGCTTTCTTT
NA	NA	TRBJ1-1	TRBV5-5	CASRRWDADTEAFF	TGTGCCAGCAGGAGATGGGACGCGGACACTGAAGCTTTCTTT
NA	NA	TRBJ2-6	TRBV6-1	CASSEVMGAGANVLTF	TGTGCCAGCAGTGAAGTAATGGGCGCTGGGGCCAACGTCCTGACTTTC
NA	many	TRBJ2-7	TRBV20-1	CSVLPLSYEQYF	TGCAGTGTCCTCCCCCTCTCCTACGAGCAGTACTTC
NA	few	TRBJ1-5	TRBV7-2	CASSLASAAHQPQHF	TGTGCCAGCAGCTTAGCTTCGGCAGCACATCAGCCCCAGCATTTT
NA	few	TRBJ1-1	TRBV15	CATETQGRGVTEAFF	TGTGCCACAGAGACTCAGGGGCGCGGGGTCACTGAAGCTTTCTTT
NA	many	TRBJ1-5	TRBV5-1	CASSLAGAVNQPQHF	TGCGCCAGCAGCTTGGCCGGGGCCGTTAATCAGCCCCAGCATTTT
TRBD2	NA	TRBJ2-1	TRBV5-1	CASSFARGGPNEQFF	TGCGCCAGCAGCTTCGCGCGGGGGGGCCCCAATGAGCAGTTCTTC
NA	many	TRBJ2-7	TRBV3-1	CASSQEAVNYEQYF	TGTGCCAGCAGCCAAGAGGCGGTGAACTACGAGCAGTACTTC
NA	NA	TRBJ1-6	TRBV3-1	CASSLDGVYNSPLHF	TGTGCCAGCAGCTTGGATGGAGTCTATAATTCACCCCTCCACTTT
TRBD1	NA	TRBJ1-2	TRBV19	CASSIPGTGRGYTF	TGTGCCAGTAGTATACCCGGGACAGGGAGAGGCTACACCTTC
NA	few	TRBJ1-1	TRBV6-1	CASRPATGQEAFF	TGTGCCAGCAGACCTGCTACAGGACAAGAAGCTTTCTTT
NA	many	TRBJ1-1	TRBV5-4	CASSLYQVNTEAFF	TGTGCCAGCAGCTTGTACCAGGTGAACACTGAAGCTTTCTTT
NA	many	TRBJ2-7	TRBV11-2	CASSLGLAVYEQYF	TGTGCCAGCAGCTTAGGGTTGGCAGTCTACGAGCAGTACTTC
NA	many	TRBJ1-5	TRBV11-3	CASSSSGLPNQPQHF	TGTGCCAGCAGCTCCTCAGGGTTGCCCAATCAGCCCCAGCATTTT
NA	few	TRBJ2-1	TRBV7-8	CASSYRLGRDTYNEQFF	TGTGCCAGCAGCTACCGATTGGGGCGGGACACCTACAATGAGCAGTTCTTC
TRBD1	NA	TRBJ2-5	TRBV27	CARPGTDKKETQYF	TGTGCCAGACCCGGGACAGACAAAAAAGAGACCCAGTACTTC
TRBD1	many	TRBJ2-7	TRBV9	CASSAWTGETEQYF	TGTGCCAGCAGCGCATGGACAGGGGAGACCGAGCAGTACTTC
TRBD2	NA	TRBJ2-7	TRBV20-1	CSARGRPGGGQYF	TGCAGTGCTAGAGGCCGCCCGGGGGGTGGGCAGTACTTC
TRBD1	few	TRBJ2-7	TRBV20-1	CSARDLGGQGAYEQYF	TGCAGTGCTAGAGATCTTGGGGGACAGGGGGCTTACGAGCAGTACTTC
NA	NA	TRBJ1-1	TRBV20-1	CSARVAPSGRIGTEAFF	TGCAGTGCTAGAGTAGCCCCCAGTGGCAGGATAGGAACTGAAGCTTTCTTT
NA	many	TRBJ2-2	TRBV3-1	CASSQFSPGETNRNTGELFF	TGTGCCAGCAGCCAATTCTCCCCTGGAGAAACCAACAGGAACACCGGGGAGCTGTTTTTT
TRBD1	NA	TRBJ2-3	TRBV2	CASSENTGASTDTQYF	TGTGCCAGCAGTGAAAACACAGGGGCAAGCACAGATACGCAGTATTTT
TRBD1	few	TRBJ1-2	TRBV6-1	CALGQNYGYTF	TGTGCCCTGGGACAGAACTATGGCTACACCTTC
NA	NA	TRBJ2-1	TRBV18	CASSPIEVGNEQFF	TGTGCCAGCTCACCCATCGAAGTCGGCAATGAGCAGTTCTTC
TRBD1	few	TRBJ2-1	TRBV5-1	CASSIGQDNEQFF	TGCGCCAGCAGCATCGGACAGGACAATGAGCAGTTCTTC
NA	many	TRBJ1-1	TRBV10-1	CASSEGGPEAFF	TGCGCCAGCAGTGAGGGGGGTCCTGAAGCTTTCTTT
NA	many	TRBJ1-6	TRBV5-8	CASSFRTNSPLHF	TGTGCCAGCAGCTTTCGGACCAATTCACCCCTCCACTTT
NA	NA	TRBJ2-7	TRBV2	CASTIRTSDYEQYF	TGTGCCAGCACCATCCGGACATCCGACTACGAGCAGTACTTC
NA	many	TRBJ1-6	TRBV11-2	CASSRDRSNSPLHF	TGTGCCAGCAGCCGAGACAGGAGTAATTCACCCCTCCACTTT
TRBD1	many	TRBJ1-6	TRBV20-1	CSARDPLQGGQGISPLHF	TGCAGTGCTAGAGATCCCCTACAAGGGGGACAGGGGATTTCACCCCTCCACTTT
NA	many	TRBJ2-3	TRBV18	CASSPVRGLPDTQYF	TGTGCCAGCTCACCGGTGCGGGGTCTTCCGGATACGCAGTATTTT
TRBD2	many	TRBJ2-7	TRBV20-1	CSARSATAGGRLYEQYF	TGCAGTGCTAGGTCAGCGACCGCGGGGGGGCGGTTGTACGAGCAGTACTTC